The clone carrying this TCR beta chain was picked up a small number of times. Its antigen is as yet unknown. With V trimmed by 6 bases and J by 7 bases, 13 bases remained unmatched. There are 16 residues in the CDR3. Germline-derived CDR1 and CDR2 are MNHEY and SVGAGI. This specimen belongs to a study of T-cell memory formation after mild COVID-19. Each CDR3 protein is one row after TCRdb ran MiXCR on the 5' RACE reads. Found here are about 340,000 distinct CDR3 sequences, under 15% of them singletons; the top ten hold about a fifth. Study-level findings and limits: Among CD4+ contracting clones, most were CM and EM, and CD8+ ones EMRA.

The rearrangement uses TRBV6-5 and TRBJ1-5, with 9 bases lining up with TRBD1. What was sequenced was PBMCs or a T cell subset sorted from them (not recorded which). The sequence came from a man in his late teens or twenties who had mild COVID-19 (a few samples of this study predate the infection). Cell type and time point are not known. The CDR3 nucleotides read TGTGCCAGCAGCCGGACCGGGACAGGGTTTCGACAGCCCCAGCATTTT. Residues: CASSRTGTGFRQPQHF.